This is a list of T cell receptor beta chains from one sample in a study of T cell responses to AZD1222 COVID-19 vaccine. Sequencing used immunoSEQ multiplex PCR; TCRdb keeps in-frame clones, though not all of them. The data contain about 130,000 clones, 94% of them singletons. Specimen: peripheral blood, collected on day 0 of AZD1222 vaccination. These TCRs come from an adult in good health. CDR3s include the opening cysteine and the closing phenylalanine or tryptophan. The order of the fields is J gene, V gene, clone size, D gene, CDR3 length, CDR3 DNA, CDR3 protein. A D gene is named only where the DNA matches it firmly. Some rows mark clone size as missing; the rest say once, few, many or name a class of expanded clone.

>TRBJ2-1|TRBV12-3/TRBV12-4|NA|NA|12
TGTGCCAGCAGTTTTGCGGACAATGAGCAGTTCTTC
CASSFADNEQFF
>TRBJ2-7|TRBV2|NA|TRBD2|15
TGTGCCAGCAGTGAAAGGGCTAGCGGGTACTACGAGCAGTACTTC
CASSERASGYYEQYF
>TRBJ1-3|TRBV18|NA|NA|16
TGTGCCAGCTCACCGAACAGAGGTATGGCTGGAAACACCATATATTTT
CASSPNRGMAGNTIYF
>TRBJ2-7|TRBV5-4|NA|TRBD2|15
TGTGCCAGCAGCTTGGGACTAGCGGGCTCCTACGAGCAGTACTTC
CASSLGLAGSYEQYF
>TRBJ1-1|TRBV11-2|NA|NA|13
TGTGCCAGCAGCCTGCATAAGCACACTGAAGCTTTCTTT
CASSLHKHTEAFF
>TRBJ1-1|TRBV4-1|NA|TRBD1|15
TGCGCCAGCAGCCAAGGTTGGCAGGGGGGCACTGAAGCTTTCTTT
CASSQGWQGGTEAFF
>TRBJ1-5|TRBV19|NA|NA|15
TGTGCCAGTCTTCGGGGTTCGGGCAGCAATCAGCCCCAGCATTTT
CASLRGSGSNQPQHF
>TRBJ2-3|TRBV30|NA|NA|15
TGTGCCTGGAGTGTACTAGGGTTTGGCACAGATACGCAGTATTTT
CAWSVLGFGTDTQYF
>TRBJ1-5|TRBV19|once|NA|14
TGTGCCACGCAAGACAGATCTTCCAATCAGCCCCAGCATTTT
CATQDRSSNQPQHF
>TRBJ2-5|TRBV4-2|NA|NA|15
TGTGCCAGCAGCCTGCTGAATAGCAACGCGGAGACCCAGTACTTC
CASSLLNSNAETQYF
>TRBJ1-6|TRBV27|NA|NA|19
TGTGCCAGCAGTACCACCAGGGCCGGACTTAGCTCCTATAATTCACCCCTCCACTTT
CASSTTRAGLSSYNSPLHF
>TRBJ2-1|TRBV18|NA|TRBD2|16
TGTGCCAGCTCAAGAGGACTAGCCCCCGTTGATGGAGAGCAGTTCTTC
CASSRGLAPVDGEQFF
>TRBJ1-4|TRBV6-9|NA|NA|13
TGTGCCACTCACAGGTTGAGAAGGGAAAAACTGTTTTTT
CATHRLRREKLFF
>TRBJ2-3|TRBV29-1|NA|NA|12
TGCAGCCTCCAGGGTATGGCAGATACGCAGTATTTT
CSLQGMADTQYF